Listed here are 19 T cell receptor beta chains from one sample, sequenced in a study of shared clonotypes between healthy human individuals. TCRdb's copy holds only in-frame clones and misses some; the assay was immunoSEQ multiplex PCR. The sample includes roughly 600,000 clones, 95% to 98% seen only once; the top ten take 0.3%. CD45RO-negative, CCR7-selected cells formed the naive CD8 fraction, which excluded terminally differentiated effector memory CD45RA+ cells. The sample taken for sequencing was naive CD8+ T cells sorted from blood. These receptor sequences come from a man aged 25-45 years in good health.

This clone occurred once. This rearrangement joins TRBV9 to TRBJ2-5; TRBD1 matches at 7 bases. J was trimmed by 5 bases and V by 0 bases; bases with no gene match: 10. Germline loops: CDR1 SGDLS, CDR2 YYNGEE. CDR3 length: 16 amino acids. The CDR3 loop is CASSVEGRQGGETQYF. CDR3 coding DNA: TGTGCCAGCAGCGTAGAGGGGCGACAGGGCGGCGAGACCCAGTACTTC.

The J gene is TRBJ2-1, the V gene TRBV4-1; the D call may be TRBD1 or TRBD2 (7 bases each). CDR3 length: 14 residues. Trimming took 1 base from V and 8 from J, leaving 12 bases between them. Germline-derived CDR1 and CDR2 are MGHRA and YSYEKL. The DNA of the CDR3 is TGCGCCAGCAGCCAAGGCCAGGGGGGGGATGAGCAGTTCTTC. Translation: CASSQGQGGDEQFF.

This chain uses TRBV10-3 with TRBJ2-5, with D perhaps TRBD2 (6 bases). Germline V gene sequence: CDR1 ENHRY, CDR2 SYGVKD. Trimming pared 0 bases from V and 7 bases from J, leaving 21 bases between. The CDR3 totals 17 residues. The CDR3 spells CAISESDGGALQGTQYF. The CDR3 DNA reads as TGTGCCATCAGTGAGTCGGATGGCGGGGCCCTCCAGGGGACCCAGTACTTC.

To note about this clone: The junction and the germline gene differ at one end; a read error may be behind it. The chain joins TRBV11-2 to TRBJ2-1; D unclear. Germline-derived CDR1 and CDR2 are SGHAT and FQNNGV. CDR3 length: 12 amino acids. In nucleotides, the CDR3 is TGTGCCAGCAGCTTAGATGGGGTAGCTCGGGTCTTC. It yields the protein CASSLDGVARVF.

The chain links TRBV10-3 to TRBJ2-7; D is uncertain. In germline, CDR1 is ENHRY, CDR2 SYGVKD. This CDR3 spans 14 amino acids. The V end lost 3 bases, the J end lost 1 base, and 10 bases lay between the germline ends. This CDR3 reads CAISETVKSYEQYF. In DNA form, the CDR3 reads TGTGCCATCAGTGAAACGGTAAAATCCTACGAGCAGTACTTC.

The CDR3 loop reads CASSIGQGVVGNQPQHF. CDR3 DNA sequence: TGTGCCAGTAGTATCGGACAGGGGGTTGTCGGCAATCAGCCCCAGCATTTT. V is TRBV19 and J is TRBJ1-5, with 10 bases lining up with TRBD1. V shed 3 bases, J shed 2 bases, and the junction held 7 bases outside the gene matches. The CDR3 sequence is 17 residues long. Germline V gene lookup returns CDR1 LNHDA and CDR2 SQIVND (reference sequence).

The chain combines TRBV19 with TRBJ2-3; 10 nucleotides align to TRBD2. CDR1 is LNHDA, CDR2 SQIVND, per germline (reference sequence). The J segment lost 0 bases and the V segment lost 6 bases, leaving 6 bases of the junction unmatched. There are 16 residues in the CDR3. The CDR3 DNA is TGTGCCAGTAGCCTAGCGGGAGCGAGGAGCACAGATACGCAGTATTTT. It translates to CASSLAGARSTDTQYF. The full variable domain, with the rest looked up from reference TRBV19 and TRBJ2-3, is DGGITQSPKYLFRKEGQNVTLSCEQNLNHDAMYWYRQDPGQGLRLIYYSQIVNDFQKGDIAEGYSVSREKKESFPLTVTSAQKNPTAFYLCASSLAGARSTDTQYFGPGTRLTVL.

This clone was seen only once. V is TRBV11-2 and J is TRBJ2-7, with TRBD2 matching 11 bases. V was pared by 3 bases and J by 7 bases, with 11 bases of the junction left unmatched. CDR3 size: 16 residues. Germline V gene sequence: CDR1 SGHAT, CDR2 FQNNGV. CDR3 in amino acids: CASSFIAGGPRNEQYF. For the CDR3, the DNA is TGTGCCAGCAGCTTTATAGCGGGAGGGCCTAGGAATGAGCAGTACTTC.

Written as DNA, the CDR3 is TGTGCCAGCAGCACTGCTAGCGGGCCCTACCGGAATGAGCAGTTCTTC. Protein: CASSTASGPYRNEQFF. The chain is built from TRBV9 and TRBJ2-1; 8 positions agree with TRBD2. Germline V gives CDR1 SGDLS, CDR2 YYNGEE. The CDR3 runs to 16 residues. Losses at the gene ends were 4 bases for V and 7 bases for J; bases not matched to a gene: 13.

V is TRBV10-2 and J is TRBJ2-5, with 7 positions matching TRBD1. V was pared by 0 bases and J by 1 base, with 8 bases of the junction left unmatched. The CDR3 sequence is 17 residues long. Germline CDR1 reads WSHSY; CDR2 reads SAAADI. Written as DNA, the CDR3 is TGCGCCAGCAGTGAGTCGGTAGGGACAGAATTCCAAGAGACCCAGTACTTC. Translated: CASSESVGTEFQETQYF.

The chain recombines TRBV2 with TRBJ2-3; 9 nucleotides line up with TRBD2. J was trimmed by 4 bases and V by 2 bases; bases with no gene match: 10. Germline CDR1 is SNHLY and CDR2 is FYNNEI. CDR3 size: 17 residues. CDR3 loop: CASSEKASGKRADTQYF. The CDR3 coding sequence is TGTGCCAGCAGTGAAAAGGCTAGCGGGAAAAGGGCAGATACGCAGTATTTT.

CDR3 sequence: CASSSTTQYF. CDR3 coding DNA: TGTGCCAGCAGTTCGACGACCCAGTACTTC. The chain couples TRBV11-2 to TRBJ2-5; D gene ambiguous. The CDR3 runs 10 residues. Between the trimmed V and J ends, which lost 6 bases and 7 bases, there was a span of 6 bases. The germline gives CDR1 SGHAT, CDR2 FQNNGV.

The chain couples TRBV27 to TRBJ1-1; 7 bases map to TRBD1. The CDR3 consists of 14 residues. Germline V gene sequence: CDR1 MNHEY, CDR2 SMNVEV (reference sequence). The trim removed 6 bases at V and 7 bases at J, leaving 11 bases unmatched. CDR3 coding DNA: TGTGCCAGCAGACCGCAGGGGGGAAGGCTTGAAGCTTTCTTT. This encodes CASRPQGGRLEAFF.

The V call is TRBV29-1, the J call TRBJ2-7; 9 nucleotides line up with TRBD1. V dropped 6 bases and J dropped 3; count of bases not matched to a gene: 6. This CDR3 has 13 amino acids. CDR1 is SQVTM and CDR2 is ANQGSEA in the germline V gene. The CDR3 region is CSVPGQGYYEQYF. CDR3 sequence (DNA): TGCAGCGTACCGGGACAGGGATACTACGAGCAGTACTTC.

The chain recombines TRBV7-2 with TRBJ2-1; D ambiguous. Germline-derived CDR1 and CDR2 are SGHTA and FQGNSA. The germline V and J ends were trimmed by 2 bases and 5 bases, with 4 bases remaining between them. The length of the CDR3 is 12 residues. CDR3 bases: TGTGCCAGCAGCTTATTTAACAATGAGCAGTTCTTC. Protein product: CASSLFNNEQFF. Variable domain in full (rest from reference TRBV7-2 and TRBJ2-1): GAGVSQSPSNKVTEKGKDVELRCDPISGHTALYWYRQSLGQGLEFLIYFQGNSAPDKSGLPSDRFSAERTGGSVSTLTIQRTQQEDSAVYLCASSLFNNEQFFGPGTRLTVL.

The chain has TRBV7-9 and TRBJ1-5; TRBD1 aligns across 9 bases. After removal of 1 base from V and 0 bases from J, the junction contained 10 bases not matched to a gene. The CDR3 has 19 residues. CDR1 is SEHNR, CDR2 FQNEAQ, per germline (reference sequence). In DNA, the CDR3 is TGTGCCAGCAGCTTAGGTTCCGGGACAGGGCTGTATAGCAATCAGCCCCAGCATTTT. Translated, it gives CASSLGSGTGLYSNQPQHF.

DNA of the CDR3: TGTGCCAGCAGTTCGTTAGGACTTTACAATGAGCAGTTCTTC. This codes for CASSSLGLYNEQFF. The chain recombines TRBV6-5 with TRBJ2-1, with D perhaps TRBD2 (5 bases). Trimming cost V 4 bases and J 4 bases, with 11 bases left between them. This CDR3 is 14 amino acids long. From germline, CDR1 is MNHEY and CDR2 SVGAGI.

The chain is built from TRBV11-2 and TRBJ1-1; a possible D gene is TRBD1 (5 bases). V was shortened by 2 bases and J by 0 bases, with 10 bases between the two germline ends. Germline CDR1 SGHAT, CDR2 FQNNGV. CDR3 length equals 15 residues. The CDR3 DNA follows: TGTGCCAGCAGCTTATCTGAGGGGTTGAACACTGAAGCTTTCTTT. It translates to CASSLSEGLNTEAFF.

J is TRBJ1-4 and V is TRBV9, with a weak D call TRBD1 (5 bases). Germline CDR1 is SGDLS and CDR2 is YYNGEE. V was clipped by 4 bases and J by 6 bases, with 22 bases between them. The CDR3 runs 17 residues. The CDR3 region is CASSPNNGQGMDEKLFF. The DNA of the CDR3 is TGTGCCAGCAGCCCCAACAATGGGCAGGGAATGGATGAAAAACTGTTTTTT.